These 23 T cell receptor beta chains were sequenced from one sample in a study of blood T cells in healthy people across ages. Together with a sample-barcoded 5' primer, a J-beta primer mix was included in a second PCR lasting roughly 6 to 12 cycles. TCRdb recomputed calls from the 5' RACE reads with MiXCR, one row per CDR3 protein. Among about 1.5 million distinct CDR3 sequences listed, less than 45% were seen once. The specimen was blood. These receptors all stem from a woman between 18 and 29 years old in good health.

The CDR3 sequence: CASSQGGLARDNEQFF. The CDR3 region has the DNA TGTGCCAGCAGCCAAGGGGGGCTAGCGAGAGACAATGAGCAGTTCTTC. The chain is built from TRBV4-2 and TRBJ2-1, with D perhaps being TRBD1 or TRBD2 (6 bases each). The length of the CDR3 is 16 residues. In germline, CDR1 is LGHNA, CDR2 YNFKEQ. The V gene lost 1 base and the J gene lost 5 bases, with 15 bases spanning the gap.

CDR3 nucleotide sequence: TGTGCCAGCAGCCGATCGTACCCAGATACGCAGTATTTT. This gives the protein CASSRSYPDTQYF. The chain couples TRBV7-2 to TRBJ2-3; no clear D gene. CDR1 and CDR2 from the germline V gene are SGHTA and FQGNSA. Trimming shortened V by 5 bases and J by 4 bases, and 10 bases separated the two germline ends. The CDR3 extends over 13 amino acids.

This clonotype turned up a few times. This chain uses TRBV6-4 with TRBJ2-7; weak D call: TRBD2 (6 bases). The V gene's germline CDR1 is MRHNA and CDR2 SNTAGT. This CDR3 region has 15 residues. V lost 3 bases, J lost 0 bases, and 12 bases lay in between. The chain's CDR3 is CASSESAGSSYEQYF. The CDR3 DNA follows: TGTGCCAGCAGTGAATCGGCCGGGAGCTCCTACGAGCAGTACTTC.

This clonotype appeared a single time. CDR3 nucleotides: TGTGCCAGCAGCTTACCCCGGGATGAGCAGTACTTC. Protein sequence: CASSLPRDEQYF. The chain employs TRBV7-9 and TRBJ2-5, with D perhaps matching TRBD2 (5 bases). Germline V gene sequence: CDR1 SEHNR, CDR2 FQNEAQ (reference sequence). The CDR3 has 12 residues. Trimming cost V 2 bases and J 11 bases, with 12 bases left between them.

About this clonotype itself: This clone may be a read error of a much larger clone one base away. The chain combines TRBV7-2 with TRBJ2-1; D is ambiguous. The germline CDR1 and CDR2 sequences are SGHTA and FQGNSA. The length of the CDR3 is 17 residues. The CDR3 DNA sequence: TGTGCCAGCAGCTTAGCGCACTTCCAAAGCTCCTACAATGTGCAGTTCTTC. Translated, it gives CASSLAHFQSSYNVQFF.

In the case of this clonotype: Germline is not matched at one junction end, which may reflect a read error. V is TRBV6-5 and J is TRBJ1-4; D is possibly TRBD1 (5 bases). Germline CDR1 is MNHEY and CDR2 is SVGAGI. The CDR3 extends over 19 amino acids. CDR3: CASSYSSYSVRVYDEKPFF. The CDR3 bases are TGTGCCAGCAGTTACTCGAGTTATTCTGTCAGGGTCTATGATGAAAAACCGTTTTTT.

V is TRBV5-1 and J is TRBJ2-5; D call uncertain. The DNA end is more similar to TRBJ2-7, so the J call may be wrong. Germline V CDR1 and CDR2: SGHRS, YFSETQ. The CDR3 contains 13 residues. The CDR3 protein is CASSLRSANEQYF. The CDR3, as DNA: TGCGCCAGCAGCTTAAGATCGGCGAACGAGCAGTACTTC.

This clonotype has ten or more counts. J is TRBJ1-1 and V is TRBV7-9, with TRBD1 identical over 7 bases. The V segment lost 6 bases and the J segment 5 bases; nucleotides outside the gene matches: 12. This CDR3 comprises 15 residues. CDR1 SEHNR and CDR2 FQNEAQ come from the germline V gene (reference sequence). CDR3 region: CASRPTPGQQTEAFF. CDR3 DNA: TGTGCCAGCAGACCTACCCCGGGACAGCAGACTGAAGCTTTCTTT.

This clonotype was seen a handful of times. V is TRBV4-3 and J is TRBJ2-7; D may be TRBD2 (6 bases). The V gene lost 9 bases and the J gene lost 3 bases, with 21 bases spanning the gap. The CDR3 totals 15 residues. Germline CDR1 LGHNA, CDR2 YSLEER. The CDR3 DNA is TGCGCCAGTTTTTCGGGGGAATCGGGGAACTACGAGCAGTACTTC. This gives the protein CASFSGESGNYEQYF.

This chain joins TRBV7-2 and TRBJ2-1, with TRBD2 matching 8 bases. Germline loops: CDR1 SGHTA, CDR2 FQGNSA. The V gene end was trimmed by 1 base and the J gene end by 7 bases; junction bases not matched to a gene: 6. The CDR3 length is 15 residues. This chain's CDR3 is CASSLVGGRRNEQFF. As DNA, the CDR3 is TGTGCCAGCAGCTTAGTTGGCGGGAGGAGGAATGAGCAGTTCTTC.

This clonotype was found a few times. The rearrangement joins TRBV20-1 to TRBJ2-5; a possible D gene is TRBD2 (5 bases). Germline values: CDR1 DFQATT, CDR2 SNEGSKA (reference sequence). The V end lost 0 bases, the J end lost 4 bases, and 15 bases lay between the germline ends. This CDR3 has 15 amino acids. The CDR3 spells CSARDSRGLGETQYF. The DNA of the CDR3 is TGCAGTGCTAGAGATAGCCGAGGGCTGGGAGAGACCCAGTACTTC.

At least ten counts were recorded for this clonotype. This chain connects TRBV5-6 to TRBJ2-5; D gene unclear. The CDR3 sequence is 14 residues long. Trimming took 2 bases from V and 1 from J, leaving 9 bases between them. The germline V gene has CDR1 SGHDT and CDR2 YYEEEE. CDR3 sequence: CASSLDLAQETQYF. Written as DNA, the CDR3 is TGTGCCAGCAGCTTAGATCTGGCCCAAGAGACCCAGTACTTC.

There are a few counts of this clonotype. This rearrangement joins TRBV27 to TRBJ2-3; D not certain. The CDR3 extends over 13 amino acids. V was shortened by 5 bases and J by 4 bases, with 10 bases between the two germline ends. Germline CDR1 is MNHEY and CDR2 is SMNVEV (reference sequence). CDR3 in amino acids: CASSVKRADTQYF. The DNA for the CDR3 is TGTGCCAGCAGTGTAAAAAGAGCAGATACGCAGTATTTT.

The chain combines TRBV5-1 with TRBJ1-2; a weak D match, TRBD1 (5 bases). Germline V CDR1 and CDR2: SGHRS, YFSETQ. Trimming removed 2 bases at V and 4 bases at J, with 15 bases between. CDR3 length equals 15 residues. In nucleotides, the CDR3 is TGCGCCAGCAGCTTTTGGCAGGGAGACCTCTATGGCTACACCTTC. Protein: CASSFWQGDLYGYTF.

This clonotype was picked up one time. Written as DNA, the CDR3 is TGTGCCAGCAGCGAAAGGGGACGGAAGAACACTGAAGCTTTCTTT. Residues: CASSERGRKNTEAFF. This chain links TRBV3-1 with TRBJ1-1; tentatively, D is TRBD1 (5 bases). Trimming cost V 5 bases and J 1 base, with 14 bases left between them. Germline V gene sequence: CDR1 LGHDT, CDR2 YNNKEL (reference sequence). This CDR3 region has 15 residues.

This clonotype appeared a few times. This chain connects TRBV18 to TRBJ2-3; D unclear. The V and J ends lost 5 bases and 4 bases respectively, with 10 bases between them. Germline lookup yields CDR1 KGHSH and CDR2 LQKENI. This CDR3 comprises 13 residues. CDR3 DNA sequence: TGTGCCAGCTCATCTCCTTTCCCAGATACGCAGTATTTT. Encoded protein: CASSSPFPDTQYF.

The J gene is TRBJ1-1, the V gene TRBV9; D remains ambiguous. Germline V gene sequence: CDR1 SGDLS, CDR2 YYNGEE. There are 16 residues in the CDR3. Trimming removed 4 bases at V and 0 bases at J, with 16 bases between. CDR3: CASSPYWGGLNTEAFF. In nucleotides, the CDR3 is TGTGCCAGCAGCCCTTATTGGGGAGGATTGAACACTGAAGCTTTCTTT.

The chain carries TRBV30 and TRBJ2-3, with 8 nucleotides matching TRBD2. V trimming: 0 bases; J trimming: 8 bases; junction bases outside the gene matches: 1. Germline CDR1 and CDR2: GTSNPN and SVGIG (reference sequence). This CDR3 comprises 12 residues. DNA for the CDR3: TGTGCCTGGAGTGTACGGGAGGGTACGCAGTATTTT. This codes for CAWSVREGTQYF.

The V call is TRBV10-3, the J call TRBJ1-2; 8 nucleotides agree with TRBD1. J lost 7 bases, V lost 2 bases, and 24 bases had no gene match. This CDR3 is built from 20 residues. Germline CDR1 is ENHRY and CDR2 is SYGVKD. The CDR3 is CAISELVLGRGRESSGGYTF. CDR3 nucleotides: TGTGCCATCAGTGAGCTTGTCTTGGGCAGGGGGCGCGAAAGTTCCGGTGGCTACACCTTC.

V gene TRBV20-1 combines with J gene TRBJ2-3; 8 bases fit TRBD1. V was clipped by 5 bases and J by 4 bases; unmatched bases: 8. CDR1 is DFQATT and CDR2 is SNEGSKA in the germline V gene (reference sequence). CDR3 length equals 14 residues. CDR3 in DNA: TGCAGTGCTCCCAGGACAGGGATCGCAGATACGCAGTATTTT. This sequence encodes CSAPRTGIADTQYF.

V usage is TRBV27 and J usage is TRBJ2-3, with 10 bases matching TRBD2. With 5 bases clipped from V and 2 bases from J, the junction kept 7 bases outside the gene matches. This CDR3 contains 16 residues. CDR1 and CDR2 from the germline V gene are MNHEY and SMNVEV (reference sequence). DNA for the CDR3: TGTGCCAGCAGTAACATAGCGGGGGGAACCACAGATACGCAGTATTTT. It specifies CASSNIAGGTTDTQYF.

This clonotype has a count of ten or more. This sequence joins TRBV27 and TRBJ2-1; 12 nucleotides align to TRBD2. CDR1 and CDR2 from the germline V gene are MNHEY and SMNVEV (reference sequence). V shed 6 bases and J 4 bases; nucleotides not matched to a gene: 4. The CDR3 is 15 residues long. The CDR3 reads CASSFGTSGYNEQFF. The CDR3 region has the DNA TGTGCCAGCAGCTTTGGGACTAGCGGGTACAATGAGCAGTTCTTC.

The chain is built from TRBV28 and TRBJ1-2; D uncertain. V was pared by 3 bases and J by 3 bases, with 14 bases between. This CDR3 is 15 amino acids long. From germline, CDR1 is MDHEN and CDR2 SYDVKM. The CDR3 DNA is TGTGCCAGCAGTTTCCCACCGGGAGGCTACTATGGCTACACCTTC. Amino acid sequence: CASSFPPGGYYGYTF.